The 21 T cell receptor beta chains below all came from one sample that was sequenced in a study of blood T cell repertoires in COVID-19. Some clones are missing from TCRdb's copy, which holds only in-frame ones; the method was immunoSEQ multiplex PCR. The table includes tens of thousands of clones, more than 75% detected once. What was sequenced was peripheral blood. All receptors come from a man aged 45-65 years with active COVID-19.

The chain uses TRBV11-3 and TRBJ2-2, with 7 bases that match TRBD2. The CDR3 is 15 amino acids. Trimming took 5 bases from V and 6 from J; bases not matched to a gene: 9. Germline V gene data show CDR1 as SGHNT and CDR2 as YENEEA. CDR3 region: CASSPSGRAAGELFF. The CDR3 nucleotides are TGTGCCAGCAGCCCGTCAGGGAGGGCCGCCGGGGAGCTGTTTTTT. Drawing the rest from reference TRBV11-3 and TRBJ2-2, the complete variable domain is EAGVVQSPRYKIIEKKQPVAFWCNPISGHNTLYWYLQNLGQGPELLIRYENEEAVDDSQLPKDRFSAERLKGVDSTLKIQPAELGDSAVYLCASSPSGRAAGELFFGEGSRLTVL.

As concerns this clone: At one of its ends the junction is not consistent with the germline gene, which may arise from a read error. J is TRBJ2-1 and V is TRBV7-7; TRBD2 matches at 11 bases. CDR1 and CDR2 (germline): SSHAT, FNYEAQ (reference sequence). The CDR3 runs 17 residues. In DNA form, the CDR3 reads TGTGCTAGCAGCCCCACATCTGGAGGGACTAGCGGCAATGAGCAGTTCTTC. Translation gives CASSPTSGGTSGNEQFF.

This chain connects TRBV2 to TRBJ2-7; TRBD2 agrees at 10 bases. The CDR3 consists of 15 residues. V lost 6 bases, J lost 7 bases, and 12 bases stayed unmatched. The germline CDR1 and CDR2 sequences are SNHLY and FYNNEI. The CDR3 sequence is CASRSGTSVPGEQYF. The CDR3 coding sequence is TGTGCCAGCAGGTCCGGGACTAGCGTCCCTGGGGAGCAGTACTTC.

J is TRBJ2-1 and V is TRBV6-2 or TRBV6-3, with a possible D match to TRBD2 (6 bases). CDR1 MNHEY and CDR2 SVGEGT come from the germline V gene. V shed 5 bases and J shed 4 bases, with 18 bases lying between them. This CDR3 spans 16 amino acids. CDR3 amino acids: CASSPPTGRSYNEQFF. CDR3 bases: TGTGCCAGCAGTCCCCCGACCGGGAGAAGTTACAATGAGCAGTTCTTC.

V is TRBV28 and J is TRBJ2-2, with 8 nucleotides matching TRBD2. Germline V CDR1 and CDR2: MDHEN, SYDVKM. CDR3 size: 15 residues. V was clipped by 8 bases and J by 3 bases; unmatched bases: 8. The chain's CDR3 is CASLPGGLHTGELFF. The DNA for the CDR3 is TGTGCCAGCTTGCCGGGAGGGCTACACACCGGGGAGCTGTTTTTT.

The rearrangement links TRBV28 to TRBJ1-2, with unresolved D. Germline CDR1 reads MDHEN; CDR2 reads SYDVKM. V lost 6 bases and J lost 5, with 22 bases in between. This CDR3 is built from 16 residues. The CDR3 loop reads CASRESPRRVGYGYTF. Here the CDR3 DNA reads TGTGCCAGCAGAGAGAGCCCCCGGAGGGTTGGTTATGGCTACACCTTC.

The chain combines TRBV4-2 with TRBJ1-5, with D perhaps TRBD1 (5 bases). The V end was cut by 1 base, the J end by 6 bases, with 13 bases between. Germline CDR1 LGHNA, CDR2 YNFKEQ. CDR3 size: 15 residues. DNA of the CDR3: TGTGCCAGCAGCCAAGGAGTAGGGGATACTCAGCCCCAGCATTTT. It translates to CASSQGVGDTQPQHF.

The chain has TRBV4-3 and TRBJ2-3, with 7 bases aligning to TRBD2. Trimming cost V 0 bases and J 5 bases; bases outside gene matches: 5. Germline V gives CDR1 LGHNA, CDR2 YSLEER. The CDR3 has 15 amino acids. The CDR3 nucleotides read TGCGCCAGCAGCCAAGAAAAGCGGGATGGAGATACGCAGTATTTT. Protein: CASSQEKRDGDTQYF.

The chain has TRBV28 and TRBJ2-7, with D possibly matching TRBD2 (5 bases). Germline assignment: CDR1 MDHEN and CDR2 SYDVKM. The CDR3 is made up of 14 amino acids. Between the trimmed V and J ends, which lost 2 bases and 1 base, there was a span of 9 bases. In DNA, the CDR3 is TGTGCCAGCAGTTTAGATGAGGGATCCTACGAGCAGTACTTC. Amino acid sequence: CASSLDEGSYEQYF.

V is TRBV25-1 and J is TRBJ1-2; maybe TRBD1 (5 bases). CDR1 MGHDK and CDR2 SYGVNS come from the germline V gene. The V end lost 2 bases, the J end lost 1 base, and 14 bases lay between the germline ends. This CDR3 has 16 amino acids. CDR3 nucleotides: TGTGCCAGCAGTGAAGGGGTATGGGGCCTTAACTATGGCTACACCTTC. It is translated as CASSEGVWGLNYGYTF.

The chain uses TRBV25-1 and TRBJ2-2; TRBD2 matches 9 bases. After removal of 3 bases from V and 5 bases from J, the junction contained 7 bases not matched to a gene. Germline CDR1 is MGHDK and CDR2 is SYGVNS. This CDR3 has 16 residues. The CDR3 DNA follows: TGTGCCAGCAGTGATCGACTAGCGGCGGGGACCGGGGAGCTGTTTTTT. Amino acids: CASSDRLAAGTGELFF.

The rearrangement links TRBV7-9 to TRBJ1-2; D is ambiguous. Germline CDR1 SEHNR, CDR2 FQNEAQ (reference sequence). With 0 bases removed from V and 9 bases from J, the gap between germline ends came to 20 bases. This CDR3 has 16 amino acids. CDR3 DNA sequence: TGTGCCAGCAGCTTAGCGTCTGGCCTCCTCCCTGCAAGCTACACCTTC. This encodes CASSLASGLLPASYTF.

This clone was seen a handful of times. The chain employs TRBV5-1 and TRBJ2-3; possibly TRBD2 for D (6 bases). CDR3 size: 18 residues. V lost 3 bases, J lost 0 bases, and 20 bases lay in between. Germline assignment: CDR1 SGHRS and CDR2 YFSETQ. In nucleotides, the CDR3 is TGCGCCAGCAGCTCAGCGGGTCACGGGCCAGTGAGCACAGATACGCAGTATTTT. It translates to CASSSAGHGPVSTDTQYF.

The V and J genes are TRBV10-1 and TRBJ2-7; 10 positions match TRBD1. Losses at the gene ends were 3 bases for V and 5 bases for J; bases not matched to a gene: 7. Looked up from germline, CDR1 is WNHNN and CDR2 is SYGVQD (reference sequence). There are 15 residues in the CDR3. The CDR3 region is CASSDPGTGVHEQYF. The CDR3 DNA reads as TGCGCCAGCAGTGACCCCGGGACAGGGGTCCACGAGCAGTACTTC.

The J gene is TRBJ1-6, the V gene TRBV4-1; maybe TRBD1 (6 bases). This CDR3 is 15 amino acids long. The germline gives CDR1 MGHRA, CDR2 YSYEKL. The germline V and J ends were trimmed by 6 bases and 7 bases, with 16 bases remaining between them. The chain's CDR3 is CASRTEDSLNSPLHF. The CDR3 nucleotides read TGCGCCAGCAGGACCGAGGACAGTCTAAATTCACCCCTCCACTTT.

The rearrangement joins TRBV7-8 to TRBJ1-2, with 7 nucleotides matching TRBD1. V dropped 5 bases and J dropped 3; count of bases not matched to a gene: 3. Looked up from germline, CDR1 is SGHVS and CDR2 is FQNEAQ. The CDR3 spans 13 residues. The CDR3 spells CASSLGQDYGYTF. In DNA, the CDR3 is TGTGCCAGCAGCCTCGGACAGGACTATGGCTACACCTTC.

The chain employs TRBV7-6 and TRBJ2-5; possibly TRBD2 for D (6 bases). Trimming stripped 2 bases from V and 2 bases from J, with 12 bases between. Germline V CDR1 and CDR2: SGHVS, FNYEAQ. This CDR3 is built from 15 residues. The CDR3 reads CASSLKWGEQETQYF. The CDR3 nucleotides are TGTGCCAGCAGCTTAAAATGGGGGGAACAAGAGACCCAGTACTTC.

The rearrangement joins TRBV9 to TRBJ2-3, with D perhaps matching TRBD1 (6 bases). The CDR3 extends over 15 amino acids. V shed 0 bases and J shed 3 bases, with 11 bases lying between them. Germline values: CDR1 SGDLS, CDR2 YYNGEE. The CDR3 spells CASSVGTGQTDTQYF. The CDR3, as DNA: TGTGCCAGCAGCGTAGGAACAGGGCAAACAGATACGCAGTATTTT.

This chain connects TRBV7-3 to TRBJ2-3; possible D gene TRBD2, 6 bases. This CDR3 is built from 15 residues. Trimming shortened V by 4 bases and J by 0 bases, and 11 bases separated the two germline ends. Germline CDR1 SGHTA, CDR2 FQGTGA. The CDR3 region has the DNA TGTGCCAGCAGCTCTATAGGAGGGAGCACAGATACGCAGTATTTT. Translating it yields CASSSIGGSTDTQYF. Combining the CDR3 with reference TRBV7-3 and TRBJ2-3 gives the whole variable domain GAGVSQTPSNKVTEKGKYVELRCDPISGHTALYWYRQSLGQGPEFLIYFQGTGAADDSGLPNDRFFAVRPEGSVSTLKIQRTERGDSAVYLCASSSIGGSTDTQYFGPGTRLTVL.

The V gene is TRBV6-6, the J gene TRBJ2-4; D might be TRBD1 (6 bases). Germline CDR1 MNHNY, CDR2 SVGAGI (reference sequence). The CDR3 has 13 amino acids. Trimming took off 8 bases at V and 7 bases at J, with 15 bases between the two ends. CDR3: CASGGSLQNIQYF. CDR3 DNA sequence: TGTGCCAGCGGGGGCAGCCTCCAGAACATTCAGTACTTC.

The CDR3 here is CASSSFLAPSPLDTQYF. In DNA, the CDR3 is TGTGCCAGCAGCTCCTTCTTGGCCCCATCCCCCTTAGATACGCAGTATTTT. The chain has TRBV7-8 and TRBJ2-3, with D unclear. The CDR3 has 17 residues. Trimming removed 4 bases at V and 5 bases at J, with 22 bases between. Germline-derived CDR1 and CDR2 are SGHVS and FQNEAQ.